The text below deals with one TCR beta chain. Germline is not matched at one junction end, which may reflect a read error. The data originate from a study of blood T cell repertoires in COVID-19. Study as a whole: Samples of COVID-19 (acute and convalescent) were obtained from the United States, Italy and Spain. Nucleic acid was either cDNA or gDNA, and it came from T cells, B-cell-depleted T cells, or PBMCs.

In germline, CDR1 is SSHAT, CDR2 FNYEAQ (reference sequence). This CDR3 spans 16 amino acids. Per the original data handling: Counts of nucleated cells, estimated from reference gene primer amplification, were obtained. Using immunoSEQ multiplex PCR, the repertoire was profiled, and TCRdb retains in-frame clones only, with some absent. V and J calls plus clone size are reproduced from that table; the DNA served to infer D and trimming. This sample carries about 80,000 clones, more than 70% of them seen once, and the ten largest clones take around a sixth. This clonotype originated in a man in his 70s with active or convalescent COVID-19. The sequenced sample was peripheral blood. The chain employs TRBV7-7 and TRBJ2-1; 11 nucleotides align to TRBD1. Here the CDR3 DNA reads TGTGCTAGCAGCTTTGGCGGGACAGGGGGGATCGATGAGCAGTTCTTC. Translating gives CASSFGGTGGIDEQFF.